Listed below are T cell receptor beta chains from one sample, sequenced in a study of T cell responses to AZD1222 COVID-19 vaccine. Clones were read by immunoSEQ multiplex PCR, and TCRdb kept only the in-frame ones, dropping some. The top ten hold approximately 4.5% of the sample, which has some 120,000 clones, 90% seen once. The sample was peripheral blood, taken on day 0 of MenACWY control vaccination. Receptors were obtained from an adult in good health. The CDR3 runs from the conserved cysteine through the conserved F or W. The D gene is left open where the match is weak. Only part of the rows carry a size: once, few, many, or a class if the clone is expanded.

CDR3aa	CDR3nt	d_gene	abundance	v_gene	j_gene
CASSVEGASPLHF	TGTGCCAGCAGCGTGGAGGGGGCTTCACCCCTCCACTTT	TRBD1	.	TRBV9	TRBJ1-6
CASSQGQGVGGELFF	TGCGCCAGCAGCCAAGGACAGGGGGTTGGCGGGGAGCTGTTTTTT	TRBD1	once	TRBV4-1	TRBJ2-2
CASTLLTGQGSYEQYF	TGTGCCAGCACCCTCCTAACGGGACAGGGGTCCTACGAGCAGTACTTC	TRBD1	once	TRBV2	TRBJ2-7
CASSQGIPGLARSTDTQYF	TGTGCCAGCAGCCAAGGAATCCCTGGACTAGCGAGAAGCACAGATACGCAGTATTTT	TRBD2	.	TRBV3-1/TRBV3-2	TRBJ2-3
CASSLVRGLSSYEQYF	TGCGCCAGCAGCTTGGTTCGAGGACTTAGCTCCTACGAGCAGTACTTC	.	.	TRBV5-1	TRBJ2-7
CASSQDMDQETQYF	TGCGCCAGCAGCCAAGATATGGACCAAGAGACCCAGTACTTC	.	.	TRBV4-1	TRBJ2-5
CASSVEGRGTDTQYF	TGTGCCAGCAGTGTAGAAGGTCGGGGAACAGATACGCAGTATTTT	.	.	TRBV2	TRBJ2-3
CSANPGHGNTIYF	TGCAGCGCAAATCCGGGACACGGAAACACCATATATTTT	.	.	TRBV29-1	TRBJ1-3
CASSIGERPQHF	TGTGCCAGTAGTATAGGGGAACGGCCCCAGCATTTT	.	.	TRBV19	TRBJ1-5
CASSPPRDGTDTQYF	TGTGCCAGCTCACCACCCAGGGATGGCACAGATACGCAGTATTTT	.	.	TRBV18	TRBJ2-3
CASSRGNNSPLHF	TGTGCCAGCAGTCGAGGGAATAATTCACCCCTCCACTTT	.	.	TRBV28	TRBJ1-6
CASSQQPHREETQYF	TGCGCCAGCAGCCAACAACCCCACAGGGAAGAGACCCAGTACTTC	.	.	TRBV4-1	TRBJ2-5
CASSFSDGGEKLFF	TGTGCCAGCAGTTTCTCAGACGGCGGGGAAAAACTGTTTTTT	.	.	TRBV27	TRBJ1-4
CASGTGVNQPQHF	TGTGCCAGTGGGACAGGGGTCAATCAGCCCCAGCATTTT	TRBD1	once	TRBV19	TRBJ1-5
CAISDGSRVAGELFF	TGTGCCATCAGTGACGGTAGCAGGGTCGCCGGGGAGCTGTTTTTT	.	.	TRBV10-3	TRBJ2-2
CASSRDRADTQYF	TGCGCCAGCAGCCGTGACAGGGCGGATACGCAGTATTTT	TRBD1	.	TRBV4-3	TRBJ2-3
CASSSVQQGEKLFF	TGTGCCAGCAGTTCGGTGCAGCAAGGTGAAAAACTGTTTTTT	.	.	TRBV28	TRBJ1-4
CASSQDGGAGYEKLFF	TGTGCCAGCAGCCAAGATGGAGGGGCAGGGTATGAAAAACTGTTTTTT	.	.	TRBV3-1/TRBV3-2	TRBJ1-4
CASSQAAGSNNSPLHF	TGCGCCAGCAGCCAAGCGGCGGGGTCGAATAATTCACCCCTCCACTTT	.	.	TRBV4-3	TRBJ1-6
CASSPSRGQETQYF	TGTGCCAGCTCACCATCCCGGGGACAAGAGACCCAGTACTTC	.	.	TRBV18	TRBJ2-5
CASSLGREREQYF	TGTGCCAGCAGCCTAGGGCGGGAGCGGGAGCAGTACTTC	TRBD2	.	TRBV7-2	TRBJ2-7
CASSLPRGPLHF	TGTGCCAGCAGTCTCCCAAGGGGTCCCCTCCACTTT	.	.	TRBV28	TRBJ1-6
CASSRPGTQQETQYF	TGTGCCAGCAGCCGACCAGGGACCCAACAAGAGACCCAGTACTTC	.	.	TRBV28	TRBJ2-5
CASSSTHIRTGANVLTF	TGTGCCAGCAGCTCTACCCACATTCGGACTGGGGCCAACGTCCTGACTTTC	.	.	TRBV5-6	TRBJ2-6
CASSLNPGTSGSRNIQYF	TGTGCCAGCAGTTTAAACCCCGGGACTAGCGGGAGCAGGAACATTCAGTACTTC	TRBD2	.	TRBV27	TRBJ2-4
CATSRDSSSEYF	TGTGCCACCAGCAGAGATAGTTCCAGCGAGTACTTC	.	.	TRBV15	TRBJ2-7
CASSLRSQETQYF	TGTGCCAGCAGTTTAAGAAGCCAAGAGACCCAGTACTTC	.	.	TRBV28	TRBJ2-5
CASRTGLSLSSYNSPLHF	TGTGCCAGCAGGACAGGGCTCTCCCTCAGCTCCTATAATTCACCCCTCCACTTT	TRBD1	.	TRBV28	TRBJ1-6
CASSLDGQYSAYGYTF	TGTGCCAGCAGTTTAGATGGACAGTACTCGGCCTATGGCTACACCTTC	.	.	TRBV28	TRBJ1-2
CASRYTGGGLYGYTF	TGTGCCAGCAGATACACAGGGGGCGGGCTCTATGGCTACACCTTC	TRBD1	.	TRBV28	TRBJ1-2
CASSPIGGPNTGELFF	TGTGCCAGCTCCCCTATCGGGGGACCGAACACCGGGGAGCTGTTTTTT	.	.	TRBV3-1/TRBV3-2	TRBJ2-2